This T cell receptor beta chain is drawn from a study of blood T cell repertoires in COVID-19. Looking at the study overall: Italy, Spain and the United States were the sources of the convalescent and acute COVID-19 samples. In each case, the material was cDNA or gDNA derived from T cells, B-cell-depleted T cells, or PBMCs.

Per the study methods: Counts of nucleated cells, estimated from reference gene primer amplification, were obtained. The assay was immunoSEQ multiplex PCR, and TCRdb's table has in-frame clones only and misses some. D and trimming come from the DNA, and the V and J calls and clone size come from that table. Of about 230,000 clones listed, approximately 81% are singletons. This CDR3 spans 14 amino acids. From germline, CDR1 is MDHEN and CDR2 SYDVKM. The ends were cut back, 3 bases at V and 0 bases at J, with 8 bases in the middle. This clone was recorded only once. Sequencing was performed on peripheral blood. The gene calls are TRBV28 and TRBJ1-1; D uncertain. The source is a man aged 40-55 years with acute or convalescent COVID-19. The CDR3 sequence is CASSFDQVNTEAFF. The CDR3 DNA follows: TGTGCCAGCAGTTTTGATCAGGTGAACACTGAAGCTTTCTTT.